Listed below are T cell receptor beta chains from one sample, sequenced in a study of blood T cell repertoires in COVID-19. Data came from immunoSEQ multiplex PCR; TCRdb stores just in-frame clones and leaves some out. The sample consists of 95,000 to 100,000 clones, over 80% of them appearing once. The sequenced material came from peripheral blood. The receptor source for this set is a man aged 50-59 years with active COVID-19. CDR3s include the opening cysteine and the closing phenylalanine or tryptophan. Fields, in order: clone size, J gene, D gene, CDR3 length, V gene, CDR3 protein, CDR3 DNA. The D gene is left open where the match is weak. Where a row states a size, it is once, few, many or the class of an expanded clone; other rows omit it.

clone size: NA
J gene: TRBJ2-1
D gene: TRBD2
CDR3 length: 18
V gene: TRBV9
CDR3 protein: CASSVGPRWAGVDNEQFF
CDR3 DNA: TGTGCCAGCAGCGTAGGCCCCCGTTGGGCGGGAGTTGACAATGAGCAGTTCTTC

clone size: NA
J gene: TRBJ2-1
D gene: TRBD2
CDR3 length: 14
V gene: TRBV20-1
CDR3 protein: CSASQRDGSNEQFF
CDR3 DNA: TGCAGTGCTAGTCAGCGGGACGGGTCCAATGAGCAGTTCTTC

clone size: NA
J gene: TRBJ2-7
D gene: TRBD2
CDR3 length: 16
V gene: TRBV18
CDR3 protein: CASSPLQPTSEGEQYF
CDR3 DNA: TGTGCCAGCTCACCTCTCCAACCGACTAGCGAGGGCGAGCAGTACTTC

clone size: NA
J gene: TRBJ2-7
D gene: TRBD2
CDR3 length: 15
V gene: TRBV20-1
CDR3 protein: CSASRNQAGGYEQYF
CDR3 DNA: TGCAGTGCTAGTCGCAACCAAGCGGGAGGATACGAGCAGTACTTC

clone size: NA
J gene: TRBJ1-2
D gene: TRBD1
CDR3 length: 14
V gene: TRBV24-1
CDR3 protein: CATSENRGNYGYTF
CDR3 DNA: TGTGCCACCAGTGAAAACAGGGGAAACTATGGCTACACCTTC

clone size: NA
J gene: TRBJ2-3
D gene: NA
CDR3 length: 14
V gene: TRBV9
CDR3 protein: CASSARGGIDTQYF
CDR3 DNA: TGTGCCAGCTCCGCTAGGGGTGGCATTGATACGCAGTATTTT

clone size: NA
J gene: TRBJ2-1
D gene: TRBD2
CDR3 length: 16
V gene: TRBV7-9
CDR3 protein: CASSSFSGRGDNEQFF
CDR3 DNA: TGTGCCAGCAGCTCGTTCAGCGGGAGAGGCGACAATGAGCAGTTCTTC

clone size: NA
J gene: TRBJ2-3
D gene: TRBD1
CDR3 length: 14
V gene: TRBV19
CDR3 protein: CASSGTGATDTQYF
CDR3 DNA: TGTGCCAGTAGTGGGACAGGGGCAACAGATACGCAGTATTTT

clone size: NA
J gene: TRBJ2-3
D gene: NA
CDR3 length: 16
V gene: TRBV5-1
CDR3 protein: CASSFTVTTSTDTQYF
CDR3 DNA: TGCGCCAGCAGCTTTACAGTGACAACTAGCACAGATACGCAGTATTTT

clone size: NA
J gene: TRBJ2-2
D gene: NA
CDR3 length: 15
V gene: TRBV9
CDR3 protein: CASSAFAMNTGELFF
CDR3 DNA: TGTGCCAGCAGCGCTTTTGCGATGAACACCGGGGAGCTGTTTTTT

clone size: NA
J gene: TRBJ1-1
D gene: NA
CDR3 length: 11
V gene: TRBV19
CDR3 protein: CASSGVAEAFF
CDR3 DNA: TGTGCCAGTAGCGGGGTCGCCGAAGCTTTCTTT

clone size: NA
J gene: TRBJ2-1
D gene: TRBD2
CDR3 length: 16
V gene: TRBV3-1/TRBV3-2
CDR3 protein: CASSQGLAGVYNEQFF
CDR3 DNA: TGTGCCAGCAGCCAAGGATTAGCGGGGGTCTACAATGAGCAGTTCTTC

clone size: NA
J gene: TRBJ2-1
D gene: TRBD1
CDR3 length: 16
V gene: TRBV5-4
CDR3 protein: CASIQSPGTGGNEQFF
CDR3 DNA: TGTGCCAGCATCCAGAGTCCCGGGACAGGGGGCAATGAGCAGTTCTTC

clone size: NA
J gene: TRBJ2-2
D gene: TRBD2
CDR3 length: 14
V gene: TRBV9
CDR3 protein: CASSDGLDDGELFF
CDR3 DNA: TGTGCCAGCAGCGATGGACTAGATGACGGGGAGCTGTTTTTT

clone size: NA
J gene: TRBJ1-2
D gene: NA
CDR3 length: 15
V gene: TRBV3-1/TRBV3-2
CDR3 protein: CASSQDSRGNYGYTF
CDR3 DNA: TGTGCCAGCAGCCAAGATAGTAGGGGAAACTATGGCTACACCTTC

clone size: NA
J gene: TRBJ2-1
D gene: TRBD1
CDR3 length: 13
V gene: TRBV5-1
CDR3 protein: CASSLEGAREQFF
CDR3 DNA: TGCGCCAGCAGCTTGGAGGGGGCCCGCGAGCAGTTCTTC

clone size: NA
J gene: TRBJ1-4
D gene: NA
CDR3 length: 15
V gene: TRBV18
CDR3 protein: CASSPGHGTNEKLFF
CDR3 DNA: TGTGCCAGCTCACCCGGACACGGAACTAATGAAAAACTGTTTTTT

clone size: NA
J gene: TRBJ2-3
D gene: TRBD2
CDR3 length: 15
V gene: TRBV28
CDR3 protein: CASSPRGGGLVTQYF
CDR3 DNA: TGTGCCAGCAGCCCGCGGGGGGGAGGGTTGGTTACGCAGTATTTT

clone size: few
J gene: TRBJ1-6
D gene: NA
CDR3 length: 14
V gene: TRBV5-1
CDR3 protein: CASSPGQYNSPLHF
CDR3 DNA: TGCGCCAGCAGCCCAGGACAGTATAATTCACCCCTCCACTTT

clone size: NA
J gene: TRBJ2-1
D gene: NA
CDR3 length: 13
V gene: TRBV2
CDR3 protein: CASRKGTGNEQFF
CDR3 DNA: TGTGCCAGCAGAAAGGGAACGGGAAATGAGCAGTTCTTC

clone size: once
J gene: TRBJ2-3
D gene: TRBD2
CDR3 length: 16
V gene: TRBV7-8
CDR3 protein: CASSPEAGWGTDTQYF
CDR3 DNA: TGTGCCAGCAGCCCAGAAGCGGGATGGGGCACAGATACGCAGTATTTT

clone size: NA
J gene: TRBJ1-3
D gene: NA
CDR3 length: 17
V gene: TRBV3-1/TRBV3-2
CDR3 protein: CASSRAGGPRPGNTIYF
CDR3 DNA: TGTGCCAGCAGTAGAGCGGGGGGGCCGAGGCCTGGAAACACCATATATTTT

clone size: NA
J gene: TRBJ2-1
D gene: TRBD2
CDR3 length: 16
V gene: TRBV3-1/TRBV3-2
CDR3 protein: CASSQRGLAVGNEQFF
CDR3 DNA: TGTGCCAGCAGCCAGAGGGGACTAGCGGTGGGGAATGAGCAGTTCTTC